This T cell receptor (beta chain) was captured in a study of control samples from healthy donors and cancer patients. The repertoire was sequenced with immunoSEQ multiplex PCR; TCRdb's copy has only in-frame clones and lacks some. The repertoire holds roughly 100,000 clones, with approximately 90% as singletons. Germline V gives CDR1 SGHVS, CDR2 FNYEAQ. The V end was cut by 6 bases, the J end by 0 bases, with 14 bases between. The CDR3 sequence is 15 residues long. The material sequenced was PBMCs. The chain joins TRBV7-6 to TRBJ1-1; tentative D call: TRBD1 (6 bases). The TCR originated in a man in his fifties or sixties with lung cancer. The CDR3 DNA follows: TGTGCCAGCAGTTCAAATCAGGGGTTGAACACTGAAGCTTTCTTT. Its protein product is CASSSNQGLNTEAFF. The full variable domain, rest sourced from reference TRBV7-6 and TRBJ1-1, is GAGVSQSPRYKVTKRGQDVALRCDPISGHVSLYWYRQALGQGPEFLTYFNYEAQQDKSGLPNDRFSAERPEGSISTLTIQRTEQRDSAMYRCASSSNQGLNTEAFFGQGTRLTVV.